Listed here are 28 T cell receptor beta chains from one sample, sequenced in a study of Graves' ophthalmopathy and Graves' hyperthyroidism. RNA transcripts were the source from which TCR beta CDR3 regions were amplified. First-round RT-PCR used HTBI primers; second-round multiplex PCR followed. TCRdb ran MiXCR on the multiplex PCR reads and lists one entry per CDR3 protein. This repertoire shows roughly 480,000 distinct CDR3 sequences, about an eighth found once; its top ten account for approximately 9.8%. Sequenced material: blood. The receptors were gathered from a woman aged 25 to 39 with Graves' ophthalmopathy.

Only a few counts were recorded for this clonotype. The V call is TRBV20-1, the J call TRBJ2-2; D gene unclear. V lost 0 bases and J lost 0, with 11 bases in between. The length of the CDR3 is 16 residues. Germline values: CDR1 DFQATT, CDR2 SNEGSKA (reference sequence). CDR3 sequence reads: CSARDKRATNTGELFF. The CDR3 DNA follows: TGCAGTGCTAGAGATAAAAGAGCGACGAACACCGGGGAGCTGTTTTTT.

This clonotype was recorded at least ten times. CDR3: CASSFELEDGYTF. The CDR3 DNA reads TGTGCCAGCAGTTTCGAACTCGAAGACGGCTACACCTTC. The V and J genes are TRBV12-3 or TRBV12-4 and TRBJ1-2; D ambiguous. This CDR3 comprises 13 residues. Trimming left V 3 bases short and J 8 bases short, with 13 bases between.

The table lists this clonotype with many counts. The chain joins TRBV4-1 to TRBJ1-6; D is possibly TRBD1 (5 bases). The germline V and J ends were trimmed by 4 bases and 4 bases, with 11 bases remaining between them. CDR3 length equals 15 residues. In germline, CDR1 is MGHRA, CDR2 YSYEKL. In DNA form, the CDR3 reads TGCGCCAGCAGCCTACGGGGGGGATATAATTCACCCCTCCACTTT. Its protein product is CASSLRGGYNSPLHF.

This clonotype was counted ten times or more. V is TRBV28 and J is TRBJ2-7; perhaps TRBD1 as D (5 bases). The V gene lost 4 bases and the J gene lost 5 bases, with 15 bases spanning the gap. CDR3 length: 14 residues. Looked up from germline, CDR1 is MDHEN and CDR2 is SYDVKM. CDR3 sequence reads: CASSSYRRLDEQYF. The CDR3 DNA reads TGTGCCAGCAGTTCGTACAGGCGCTTGGACGAGCAGTACTTC.

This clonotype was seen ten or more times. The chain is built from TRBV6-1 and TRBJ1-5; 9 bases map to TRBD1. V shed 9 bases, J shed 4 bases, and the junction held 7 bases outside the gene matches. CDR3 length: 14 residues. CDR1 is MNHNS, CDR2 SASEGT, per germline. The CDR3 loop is CASTGTGMNQPQHF. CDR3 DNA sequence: TGTGCCAGTACCGGGACAGGGATGAATCAGCCCCAGCATTTT.

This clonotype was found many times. CDR3 in amino acids: CASRDSDRVGYEQYF. The CDR3 DNA reads TGTGCCAGCAGGGACTCGGACAGGGTTGGGTACGAGCAGTACTTC. This chain connects TRBV12-3 or TRBV12-4 to TRBJ2-7; 8 nucleotides align to TRBD1. The CDR3 runs 15 residues. V lost 6 bases to trimming and J lost 4 bases; unmatched junction nucleotides: 11.

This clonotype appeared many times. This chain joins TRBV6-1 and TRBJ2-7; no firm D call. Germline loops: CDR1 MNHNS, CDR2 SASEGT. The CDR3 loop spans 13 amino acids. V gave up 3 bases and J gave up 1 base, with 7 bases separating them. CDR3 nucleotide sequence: TGTGCCAGCAGTGAGTGGGGATCCTACGAGCAGTACTTC. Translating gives CASSEWGSYEQYF.

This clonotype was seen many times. The CDR3 loop is CASSPQTGTDIQYF. The CDR3 bases are TGTGCCAGCAGCCCTCAAACAGGGACGGACATTCAGTACTTC. This chain links TRBV28 with TRBJ2-4, with D possibly being TRBD1 (6 bases). V lost 6 bases and J 8 bases, leaving 17 bases between the germline ends. The CDR3 is 14 residues long. The V gene's germline CDR1 is MDHEN and CDR2 SYDVKM.

CDR3 in DNA: TGTGCCAGCAGTGTGGAGGGAACGGGTTACGAGCAGTACTTC. Its protein product is CASSVEGTGYEQYF. V usage is TRBV6-1 and J usage is TRBJ2-7; tentative D call: TRBD2 (6 bases). In germline, CDR1 is MNHNS, CDR2 SASEGT. V lost 4 bases to trimming and J lost 4 bases, with 14 bases between them. The CDR3 is made up of 14 amino acids.

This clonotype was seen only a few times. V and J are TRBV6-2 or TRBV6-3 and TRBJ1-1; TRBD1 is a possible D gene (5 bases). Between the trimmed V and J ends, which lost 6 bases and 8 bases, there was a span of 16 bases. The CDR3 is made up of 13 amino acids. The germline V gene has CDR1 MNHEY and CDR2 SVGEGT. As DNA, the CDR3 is TGTGCCAGCAGCCATACCGGGACGGCAGAAGCTTTCTTT. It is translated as CASSHTGTAEAFF.

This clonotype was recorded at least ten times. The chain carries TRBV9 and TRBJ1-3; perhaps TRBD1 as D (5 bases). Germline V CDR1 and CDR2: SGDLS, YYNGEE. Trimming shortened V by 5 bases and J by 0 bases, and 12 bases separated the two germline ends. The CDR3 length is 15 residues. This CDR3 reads CASSEQVLSGNTIYF. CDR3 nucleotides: TGTGCCAGCAGTGAACAGGTCCTCTCTGGAAACACCATATATTTT.

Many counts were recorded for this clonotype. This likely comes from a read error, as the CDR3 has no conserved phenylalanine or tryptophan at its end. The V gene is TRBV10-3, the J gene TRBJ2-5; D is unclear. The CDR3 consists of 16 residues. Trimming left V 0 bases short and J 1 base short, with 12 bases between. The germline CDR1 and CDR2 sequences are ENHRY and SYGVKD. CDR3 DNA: TGTGCCATCAGTGAGTCGGACGGCTACCTCCAAGAGACCCAGTACTCC. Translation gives CAISESDGYLQETQYS.

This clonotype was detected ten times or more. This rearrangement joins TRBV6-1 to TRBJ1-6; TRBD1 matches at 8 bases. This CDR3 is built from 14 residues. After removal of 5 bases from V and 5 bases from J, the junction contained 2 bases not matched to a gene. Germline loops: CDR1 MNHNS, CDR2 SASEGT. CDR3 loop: CASSTTGDNSPLHF. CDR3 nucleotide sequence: TGTGCCAGCAGTACGACAGGGGATAATTCACCCCTCCACTTT.

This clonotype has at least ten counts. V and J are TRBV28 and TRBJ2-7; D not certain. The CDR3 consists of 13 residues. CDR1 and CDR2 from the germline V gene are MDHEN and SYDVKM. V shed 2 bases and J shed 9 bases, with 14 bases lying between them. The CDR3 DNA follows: TGTGCCAGCAGTTTAACCCCGATGGCCGGGCAGTACTTC. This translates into CASSLTPMAGQYF.

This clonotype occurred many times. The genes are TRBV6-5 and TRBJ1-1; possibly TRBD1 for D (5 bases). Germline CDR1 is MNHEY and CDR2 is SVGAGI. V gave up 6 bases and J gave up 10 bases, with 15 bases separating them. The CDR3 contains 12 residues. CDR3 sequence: CASRSLGRGAFF. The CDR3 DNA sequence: TGTGCCAGCAGGTCGTTGGGGAGGGGAGCTTTCTTT.

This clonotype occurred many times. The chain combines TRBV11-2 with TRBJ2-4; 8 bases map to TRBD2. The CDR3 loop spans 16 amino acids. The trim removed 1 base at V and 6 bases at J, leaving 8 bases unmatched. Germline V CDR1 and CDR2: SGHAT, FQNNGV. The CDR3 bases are TGTGCCAGCAGCTTAGTTAGCGGGATGGGTGGAAACATTCAGTACTTC. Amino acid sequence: CASSLVSGMGGNIQYF.

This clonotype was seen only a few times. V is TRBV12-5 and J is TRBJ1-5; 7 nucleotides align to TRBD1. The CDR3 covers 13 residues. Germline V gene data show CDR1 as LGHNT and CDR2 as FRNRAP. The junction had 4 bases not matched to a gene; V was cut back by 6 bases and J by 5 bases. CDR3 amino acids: CASGPTGDQPQHF. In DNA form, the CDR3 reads TGTGCTAGTGGACCCACAGGGGATCAGCCCCAGCATTTT.

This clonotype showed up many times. In DNA, the CDR3 is TGTGCCAGCAGTCCAGACATGTACGAGCAGTACTTC. This encodes CASSPDMYEQYF. This chain links TRBV6-1 with TRBJ2-7; no firm D call. The CDR3 totals 12 residues. Germline CDR1 reads MNHNS; CDR2 reads SASEGT. Between the trimmed V and J ends, which lost 5 bases and 4 bases, there was a span of 9 bases.

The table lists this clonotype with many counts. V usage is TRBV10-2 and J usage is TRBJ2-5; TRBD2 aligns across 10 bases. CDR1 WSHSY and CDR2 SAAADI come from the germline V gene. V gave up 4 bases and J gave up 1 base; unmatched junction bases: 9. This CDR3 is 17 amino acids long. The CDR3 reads CASSVGVAGGFQETQYF. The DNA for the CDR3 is TGCGCCAGCAGTGTAGGGGTAGCGGGGGGCTTCCAAGAGACCCAGTACTTC.

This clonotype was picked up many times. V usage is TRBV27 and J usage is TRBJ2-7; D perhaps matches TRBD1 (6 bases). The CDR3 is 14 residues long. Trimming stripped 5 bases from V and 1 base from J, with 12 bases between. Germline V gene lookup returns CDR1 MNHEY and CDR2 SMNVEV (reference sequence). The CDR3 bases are TGTGCCAGCAGTCTTACGGGACAATCCTACGAGCAGTACTTC. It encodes CASSLTGQSYEQYF.

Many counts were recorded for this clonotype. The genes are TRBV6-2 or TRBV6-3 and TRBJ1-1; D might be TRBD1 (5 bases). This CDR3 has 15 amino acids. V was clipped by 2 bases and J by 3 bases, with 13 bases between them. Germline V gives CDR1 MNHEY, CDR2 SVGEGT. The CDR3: CASSYTTGLHTEAFF. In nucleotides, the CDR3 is TGTGCCAGCAGTTACACCACAGGACTACACACTGAAGCTTTCTTT.

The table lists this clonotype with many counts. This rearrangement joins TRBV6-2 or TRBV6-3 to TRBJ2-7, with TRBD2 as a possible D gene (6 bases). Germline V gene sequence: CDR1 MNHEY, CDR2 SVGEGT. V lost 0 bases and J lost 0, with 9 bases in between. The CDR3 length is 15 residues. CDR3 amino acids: CASSYSGGSSYEQYF. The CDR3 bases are TGTGCCAGCAGTTACTCTGGGGGGAGCTCCTACGAGCAGTACTTC.

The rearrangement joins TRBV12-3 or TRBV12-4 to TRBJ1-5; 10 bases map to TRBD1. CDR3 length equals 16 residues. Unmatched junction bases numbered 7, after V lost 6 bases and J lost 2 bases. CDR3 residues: CASRGSGTGGNQPQHF. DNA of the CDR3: TGTGCCAGCAGAGGTTCCGGGACAGGGGGCAATCAGCCCCAGCATTTT.

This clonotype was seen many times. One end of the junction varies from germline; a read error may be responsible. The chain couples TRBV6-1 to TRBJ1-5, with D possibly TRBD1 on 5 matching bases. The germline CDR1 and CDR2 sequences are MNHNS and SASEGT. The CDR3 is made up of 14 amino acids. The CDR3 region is CACSQPRGGQPQHF. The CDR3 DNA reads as TGTGCCTGCAGTCAGCCAAGGGGAGGTCAGCCCCAGCATTTT.

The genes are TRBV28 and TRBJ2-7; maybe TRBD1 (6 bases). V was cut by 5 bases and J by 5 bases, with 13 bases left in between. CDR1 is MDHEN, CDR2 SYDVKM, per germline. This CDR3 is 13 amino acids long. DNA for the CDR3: TGTGCCAGCAGTCTACAGGGAAACAACGAGCAGTACTTC. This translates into CASSLQGNNEQYF.

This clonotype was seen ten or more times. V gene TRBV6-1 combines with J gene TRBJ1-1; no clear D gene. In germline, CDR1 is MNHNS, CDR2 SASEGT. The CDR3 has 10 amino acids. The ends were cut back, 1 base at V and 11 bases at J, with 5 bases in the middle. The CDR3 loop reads CASSEGNAFF. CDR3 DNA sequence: TGTGCCAGCAGTGAAGGGAACGCTTTCTTT.

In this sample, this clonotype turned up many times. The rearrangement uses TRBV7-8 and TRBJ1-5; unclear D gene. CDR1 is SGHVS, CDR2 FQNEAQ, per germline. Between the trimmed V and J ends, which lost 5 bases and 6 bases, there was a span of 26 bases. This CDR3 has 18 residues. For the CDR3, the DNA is TGTGCCAGCAGCCCTACGGGTCCTTTGCTACTCGGAAGTCAGCCCCAGCATTTT. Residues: CASSPTGPLLLGSQPQHF.

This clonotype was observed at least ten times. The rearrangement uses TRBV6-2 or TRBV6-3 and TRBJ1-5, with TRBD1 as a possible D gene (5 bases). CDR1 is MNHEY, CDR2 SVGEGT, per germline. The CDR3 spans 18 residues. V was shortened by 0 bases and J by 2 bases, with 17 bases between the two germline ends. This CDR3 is CASSYSFREQFGNQPQHF. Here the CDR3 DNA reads TGTGCCAGCAGTTACTCGTTCAGGGAACAGTTTGGCAATCAGCCCCAGCATTTT.